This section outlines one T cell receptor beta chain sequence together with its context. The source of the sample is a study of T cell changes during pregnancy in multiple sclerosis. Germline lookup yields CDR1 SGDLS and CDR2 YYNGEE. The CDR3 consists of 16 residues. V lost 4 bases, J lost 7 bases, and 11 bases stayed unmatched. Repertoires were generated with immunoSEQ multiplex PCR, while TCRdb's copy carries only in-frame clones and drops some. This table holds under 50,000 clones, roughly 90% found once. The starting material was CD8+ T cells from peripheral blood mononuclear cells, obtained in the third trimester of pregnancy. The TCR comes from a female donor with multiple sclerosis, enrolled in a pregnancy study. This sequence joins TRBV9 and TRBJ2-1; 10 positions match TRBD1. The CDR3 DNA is TGTGCCAGCAGCTATAATCCGGGACAGGGGTCTAATGAGCAGTTCTTC. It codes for CASSYNPGQGSNEQFF.